The next 13 T cell receptor beta chains were all read from a single sample in a study of low-dose radiotherapy and immunotherapy resistance in tumors. TRAV- and TRBV-specific primers primed first-strand cDNA, covering alpha and beta chains. For amplifying TCRs, the PCR ran for around 20 cycles with Phusion, which was used together with a constant-region primer and the adapter on the V primers. TCRdb recomputed calls from the reads with MiXCR, one row per CDR3 protein. The data contain over 7,500 distinct CDR3 sequences, 60% to 80% of them seen just once; the ten biggest clones take up 6% to 7%. These receptors came from a human donor with advanced metastatic prostate, ovarian, gallbladder or colorectal cancer (not recorded which). This table probably holds off-target reads from a library built for another chain.

V and J are TRBV20-1 and TRBJ2-1; TRBD1 aligns across 8 bases. The trim removed 3 bases at V and 7 bases at J, leaving 8 bases unmatched. Germline CDR1 reads DFQATT; CDR2 reads SNEGSKA (reference sequence). The CDR3 runs to 14 residues. The CDR3, as DNA: TGCAGTGCTAGGGCGCCCAGACAGGGGAATGAGCAGTTCTTC. Its translation: CSARAPRQGNEQFF.

The chain combines TRBV10-3 with TRBJ2-2; 11 bases map to TRBD2. The CDR3 has 19 amino acids. Germline values: CDR1 ENHRY, CDR2 SYGVKD. After removal of 0 bases from V and 1 base from J, the junction contained 7 bases not matched to a gene. This chain's CDR3 is CAISESPGLAVMNTGELFF. CDR3 nucleotides: TGTGCCATCAGTGAGTCGCCGGGACTAGCGGTAATGAACACCGGGGAGCTGTTTTTT.

The chain is built from TRBV28 and TRBJ1-2; D unclear. Between the trimmed V and J ends, which lost 3 bases and 12 bases, there was a span of 14 bases. The CDR3 consists of 12 residues. Germline V lookup: CDR1 MDHEN, CDR2 SYDVKM. CDR3 in amino acids: CASSLSTAQHTF. The CDR3 nucleotides are TGTGCCAGCAGTTTGTCAACCGCTCAGCACACCTTC.

This chain connects TRBV28 to TRBJ2-7; perhaps TRBD2 as D (6 bases). Per the germline V gene, CDR1 is MDHEN and CDR2 is SYDVKM. Trimming pared 4 bases from V and 2 bases from J, leaving 15 bases between. The CDR3 spans 15 residues. CDR3 sequence (DNA): TGTGCCAGCAGTTCGGCCGGGGGAAGGCCCTACGAGCAGTACTTC. It yields the protein CASSSAGGRPYEQYF.

The chain employs TRBV6-6 and TRBJ2-7; D remains ambiguous. Germline V gene data show CDR1 as MNHNY and CDR2 as SVGAGI (reference sequence). Trimming took off 5 bases at V and 2 bases at J, with 13 bases between the two ends. The CDR3 extends over 14 amino acids. CDR3 residues: CASSEATGTYEQYF. CDR3 in DNA: TGTGCCAGCAGTGAAGCCACGGGCACCTACGAGCAGTACTTC.

The chain uses TRBV6-2 or TRBV6-3 and TRBJ2-2, with D perhaps being TRBD1 or TRBD2 (7 bases each). The germline gives CDR1 MNHEY, CDR2 SVGEGT. The V gene lost 6 bases and the J gene lost 4 bases, with 15 bases spanning the gap. The CDR3 runs 15 residues. The CDR3 nucleotides read TGTGCCAGCAGGACCCAGGGGGGGTTCACCGGGGAGCTGTTTTTT. This codes for CASRTQGGFTGELFF.

The chain recombines TRBV2 with TRBJ2-1; the match to TRBD2 covers 8 bases. Germline CDR1 and CDR2: SNHLY and FYNNEI. The CDR3 consists of 14 residues. The V gene end was trimmed by 2 bases and the J gene end by 10 bases; junction bases not matched to a gene: 7. The CDR3 nucleotides read TGTGCCAGCAGTGAAACTAGCGGCTCGGGCGAGCAGTTCTTC. It yields the protein CASSETSGSGEQFF.

This clonotype has more than one count but fewer than ten. The genes are TRBV5-1 and TRBJ2-7; a weak D match, TRBD1 (5 bases). Germline loops: CDR1 SGHRS, CDR2 YFSETQ. V shed 1 base and J shed 6 bases, with 8 bases lying between them. There are 12 residues in the CDR3. In DNA, the CDR3 is TGCGCCAGCAGCTTGAGGGGCCCCGAGCAGTACTTC. Protein: CASSLRGPEQYF. Full variable domain (outside the CDR3, taken from reference TRBV5-1 and TRBJ2-7): KAGVTQTPRYLIKTRGQQVTLSCSPISGHRSVSWYQQTPGQGLQFLFEYFSETQRNKGNFPGRFSGRQFSNSRSEMNVSTLELGDSALYLCASSLRGPEQYFGPGTRLTVT.

The CDR3 region is CASSLKLSGANVLTF. CDR3 bases: TGTGCCAGCAGTTTAAAGCTGAGCGGGGCCAACGTCCTGACTTTC. The chain employs TRBV12-3 or TRBV12-4 and TRBJ2-6; D not certain. The CDR3 contains 15 residues. V dropped 2 bases and J dropped 4 bases, with 9 bases sitting between them.

This chain connects TRBV5-5 to TRBJ2-5, with 10 bases lining up with TRBD2. The germline V gene has CDR1 SGHKS and CDR2 YYEKEE (reference sequence). The CDR3 spans 16 residues. V was pared by 1 base and J by 2 bases, with 5 bases of the junction left unmatched. The CDR3 bases are TGTGCCAGCAGCTTGACGAGCGGGGGGGCACAAGAGACCCAGTACTTC. Its translation: CASSLTSGGAQETQYF.

This chain joins TRBV27 and TRBJ2-2, with D perhaps matching TRBD1 or TRBD2 (5 bases each). The germline V and J ends were trimmed by 5 bases and 4 bases, with 17 bases remaining between them. This CDR3 region has 16 residues. Germline V gives CDR1 MNHEY, CDR2 SMNVEV (reference sequence). The CDR3 protein is CASSKRGDLGTGELFF. In DNA, the CDR3 is TGTGCCAGCAGTAAACGAGGGGACCTGGGCACCGGGGAGCTGTTTTTT.

The V and J genes are TRBV5-4 and TRBJ2-1; TRBD1 is a possible D gene (6 bases). V gave up 4 bases and J gave up 9 bases, with 17 bases separating them. This CDR3 spans 14 amino acids. From germline, CDR1 is SGHNT and CDR2 YYREEE (reference sequence). DNA of the CDR3: TGTGCCAGCAGCGTAGGACTGGTACAGGGTGAGCAGTTCTTC. Amino acids: CASSVGLVQGEQFF.

J is TRBJ1-2 and V is TRBV6-5; no definite D call. CDR1 is MNHEY and CDR2 is SVGAGI in the germline V gene. The CDR3 extends over 15 amino acids. The V end lost 0 bases, the J end lost 2 bases, and 10 bases lay between the germline ends. For the CDR3, the DNA is TGTGCCAGCAGTTACTCGCCGTCCTCAAACTATGGCTACACCTTC. Encoded protein: CASSYSPSSNYGYTF.